The 21 T cell receptor beta chains listed next were all sequenced from one sample in a study of CD8+ T cells in alopecia areata. Extracted from the samples, RNA was reverse transcribed into cDNA to serve as the sequencing template. Sequencing was performed with immunoSEQ multiplex PCR; in TCRdb, only in-frame clones are kept and a portion is missing. The profile covers 250,000 or so clones, none occurring a single time. Sorting of pooled cutaneous lymph node cells was based on CD4, CD8alpha, NKG2D, NKG2ACE and other markers. Sequenced material: CD4+ T cells sorted from a lymph node. These receptors all come from a C3H/HeJ mouse with alopecia areata. The strain's MHC haplotype is H2-k.

This clone appeared many times. The gene names here belong to mouse. The missing CDR3 end, 4 residues past where the read stops, is filled in from the germline J gene. Distinct nucleotide sequences in the sample also encode this CDR3. The rearrangement links TRBV13-1 to TRBJ1-2, with a possible D match to TRBD1 (6 bases). In germline, CDR1 is NSHNY, CDR2 SYGAGN. This CDR3 comprises 12 residues. V lost 4 bases, J lost 2 bases, and 6 bases lay in between. The sequenced CDR3 bases are TGTGCCAGCAGTCAGGGGAACTCC. It yields the protein CASSQGNS. The entire CDR3 sequence reads CASSQGNSDYTF.

This clone came up a few times. A much larger clone sits a single nucleotide away, making a read error possible. Gene names follow the mouse nomenclature. The sequenced part of the CDR3 DNA is TGTGCTAGCAGGGACAGGTATAATTCGCCC. Residues: CASRDRYNSP. In full, the CDR3 reads CASRDRYNSPLYF. The genes are TRBV17 and TRBJ1-6, with 7 bases identical to TRBD1. The read falls 3 residues short of the CDR3 end, and the missing part is taken from the germline J gene. TRBJ1-6 is noted as an ORF with a role that remains uncertain. The CDR3 contains 13 residues. Germline lookup yields CDR1 MNHDT and CDR2 YYDKIL. The ends lost 6 bases at V and 4 bases at J; junction bases unmatched: 0.

Only a few counts were recorded for this clone. Gene names and germline refer to mouse. The CDR3 is cut off 4 residues early in the read; its end comes from the germline J gene. V is TRBV31 and J is TRBJ2-5; TRBD1 matches 8 bases. The germline V gene encodes CDR1 GKSSPN and CDR2 SITVG. There are 13 residues in the CDR3. Partial CDR3 DNA: TGTGCCTGGGACAGGGGTACAGAAGAC. It translates to CAWDRGTED. The whole CDR3 protein is CAWDRGTEDTQYF.

This clone was picked up a small number of times. The listed genes are named as in mouse. The DNA ends 4 residues before the CDR3 does, and the rest of the CDR3 is filled in from the germline J gene. The chain recombines TRBV1 with TRBJ2-4; 7 bases fit TRBD2. The CDR3 is made up of 13 amino acids. CDR1 and CDR2 (germline): NSQYPW, LRSPGD (reference sequence). CDR3 loop: CTCSARWGNTLYF. The covered CDR3 bases are TGCACCTGCAGTGCACGCTGGGGGAAC.

This clone was seen more than once but under ten times. This clone may be a read error of a much larger clone one base away. Gene names are mouse gene names. Coverage ceases 4 residues before the CDR3 finishes, and the germline J gene fills in the end. This same CDR3 is encoded by further DNA sequences in the sample. V usage is TRBV13-3 and J usage is TRBJ2-3, with a possible D match to TRBD1 (6 bases). CDR3 length: 15 amino acids. Germline-derived CDR1 and CDR2 are NNHDY and SYVADS. Trimming pared 0 bases from V and 1 base from J, leaving 9 bases between. The CDR3 protein is CASSDARGGAETLYF. CDR3 DNA, as far as it was read: TGTGCCAGCAGTGATGCCAGGGGAGGTGCAGAA.

In the case of this clone: Mouse gene names apply. The missing CDR3 end, 4 residues past where the read stops, is filled in from the germline J gene. Other DNA variants within this sample encode the same CDR3. This chain connects TRBV1 to TRBJ2-7; no reliable D call. This CDR3 spans 12 amino acids. CDR1 is NSQYPW and CDR2 is LRSPGD in the germline V gene (reference sequence). Incomplete CDR3 DNA: TGCACCTGCAGTGCAGATGGTTAT. Residues: CTCSADGY. The complete CDR3 protein is CTCSADGYEQYF.

Only a few counts were recorded for this clone. Gene labels here are mouse ones. The read ends 4 residues early relative to the CDR3; the germline J gene fills the gap. This sequence joins TRBV14 and TRBJ2-1, with 14 bases that match TRBD2. CDR3 length: 16 amino acids. Per germline, CDR1 SGHDT and CDR2 FRDEAV. The covered CDR3 bases are TGTGCCAGCAGTTTCGGGACTGGGGGGGCAGGGACT. It encodes CASSFGTGGAGT. The CDR3 in full is CASSFGTGGAGTEQFF.

Of note for this clone: Mouse gene names apply. The read is 4 residues too short to cover the CDR3 end, so that end is filled in from the germline J gene. The sample holds other DNA sequences that translate to the same CDR3. The gene calls are TRBV1 and TRBJ2-4; D is undetermined. The CDR3 length is 14 residues. Trimming cost V 0 bases and J 1 base, with 5 bases left between them. Germline values: CDR1 NSQYPW, CDR2 LRSPGD (reference sequence). The sequenced CDR3 bases are TGCACCTGCAGTGCAGATCCAGGTCAAAAC. It yields the protein CTCSADPGQN. The complete CDR3 protein is CTCSADPGQNTLYF.

This clone was detected a few times. Germline and genes: mouse. The read gets to within 4 residues of the CDR3 end, and the germline J gene fills in the rest. Other nucleotide sequences from this sample produce the same CDR3. The rearrangement links TRBV13-3 to TRBJ2-3, with no clear D. The CDR3 loop spans 15 amino acids. Per germline, CDR1 NNHDY and CDR2 SYVADS. Trimming stripped 1 base from V and 0 bases from J, with 9 bases between. The CDR3 sequence: CASSDRGSSAETLYF. CDR3 DNA, as far as it was read: TGTGCCAGCAGTGATAGAGGTTCTAGTGCAGAA.

This clone was picked up a small number of times. Mouse names are used for the genes. The missing CDR3 end, 4 residues past where the read stops, is filled in from the germline J gene. V and J are TRBV17 and TRBJ2-5, with D perhaps TRBD2 (6 bases). The germline CDR1 and CDR2 sequences are MNHDT and YYDKIL. Trimming stripped 1 base from V and 0 bases from J, with 11 bases between. The CDR3 is made up of 16 amino acids. The covered CDR3 bases are TGTGCTAGCAGTAGAGCTCGGGGGGTTAACCAAGAC. Its protein product is CASSRARGVNQD. The full CDR3 is CASSRARGVNQDTQYF. Looking up the rest from reference TRBV17 and TRBJ2-5 gives the full variable domain: DTTVKQNPRYKLARVGKPVNLICSQTMNHDTMYWYQKKPNQAPKLLLFYYDKILNREADTFEKFQSSRPNNSFCSLYIGSAGLEYSAMYLCASSRARGVNQDTQYFGPGTRLLVL.

This clone was observed a few times. Gene names denote mouse genes. The missing CDR3 end, 4 residues past where the read stops, is filled in from the germline J gene. The gene calls are TRBV13-1 and TRBJ2-3; TRBD1 matches 7 bases. CDR3 size: 15 residues. Germline V gene lookup returns CDR1 NSHNY and CDR2 SYGAGN. V dropped 4 bases and J dropped 0; count of bases not matched to a gene: 5. Here the CDR3 reads CASSHRDSSAETLYF. The sequenced CDR3 bases are TGTGCCAGCAGTCACCGGGACAGTAGTGCAGAA.

With respect to this clone: The germline and genes are mouse ones. Sequencing ends 4 residues short of the CDR3 end; the germline J gene provides the rest. Other DNA sequences in the same sample also yield this CDR3. The gene calls are TRBV13-2 and TRBJ1-1; TRBD1 matches at 9 bases. J was trimmed by 1 base and V by 0 bases; bases with no gene match: 1. CDR3 length: 15 residues. Germline V CDR1 and CDR2: NNHNN, SYGAGS (reference sequence). The CDR3 bases that were read are TGTGCCAGCGGTGATGCGGGACAGGGAAACACA. Translating gives CASGDAGQGNT. The complete CDR3 reads CASGDAGQGNTEVFF.

This clone was counted a few times. Genes and germline are mouse. The observed sequence ends 4 residues before the CDR3 terminus, with the missing tail filled in from the germline J gene. The V call is TRBV19, the J call TRBJ2-1, with 8 bases aligning to TRBD2. Germline values: CDR1 FNHDT, CDR2 SITEND (reference sequence). The CDR3 consists of 17 residues. J lost 0 bases, V lost 0 bases, and 5 bases had no gene match. This CDR3 is CASSIALDWGNYAEQFF. The sequenced CDR3 bases are TGTGCCAGCAGTATAGCCCTCGACTGGGGTAACTATGCT.

About this clone itself: The germline and genes are mouse ones. The read ends 3 residues early relative to the CDR3; the germline J gene fills the gap. This rearrangement joins TRBV1 to TRBJ1-6, with D tentatively TRBD1 (6 bases). TRBJ1-6 is sorted into the ORF group, with uncertain function. The CDR3 spans 17 residues. V was pared by 0 bases and J by 3 bases, with 12 bases between. The germline CDR1 and CDR2 sequences are NSQYPW and LRSPGD (reference sequence). The covered CDR3 bases are TGCACCTGCAGTGCAGATCAGGGAGGGGGCTATAATTCGCCC. Protein: CTCSADQGGGYNSP. The whole CDR3 protein is CTCSADQGGGYNSPLYF.

This clone was recorded a few times. Gene and germline names: mouse. The CDR3 end lies 4 residues beyond the end of the read and is filled in from the germline J gene. In the same sample, other DNA sequences code for this CDR3. V usage is TRBV19 and J usage is TRBJ2-2; 7 bases are shared with TRBD1. The germline V gene has CDR1 FNHDT and CDR2 SITEND (reference sequence). After removal of 5 bases from V and 1 base from J, the junction contained 2 bases not matched to a gene. This CDR3 region has 14 residues. Partial CDR3 DNA: TGTGCCAGCAGGAGGGACAGAAACACCGGG. Translated: CASRRDRNTG. The full CDR3 sequence reads CASRRDRNTGQLYF.

This clone was found a few times. Genes here carry mouse names. The CDR3 is cut off 4 residues early in the read; its end comes from the germline J gene. The same CDR3 is also encoded by other DNA sequences in this sample. The chain employs TRBV13-1 and TRBJ2-2, with 12 bases fitting TRBD2. V lost 3 bases and J lost 2; bases outside the gene matches: 2. Germline V gene lookup returns CDR1 NSHNY and CDR2 SYGAGN. The CDR3 totals 16 residues. The sequenced part of the CDR3 DNA is TGTGCCAGCAGTGGGGGGACTGGGGGGAACACCGGG. Its protein product is CASSGGTGGNTG. From start to end, the CDR3 is CASSGGTGGNTGQLYF.

On this clone itself: Any gene name here is a mouse gene name. The read stops 4 residues short of the end of the CDR3; the missing end is completed from the germline J gene. The genes are TRBV1 and TRBJ2-5, with 8 bases aligning to TRBD2. CDR1 and CDR2 from the germline V gene are NSQYPW and LRSPGD (reference sequence). There are 14 residues in the CDR3. The DNA read from the CDR3 is TGCACCTGCAGTGCTCTGGGGGGCGCGGAC. It encodes CTCSALGGAD. The full CDR3 is CTCSALGGADTQYF. Looking up the rest from reference TRBV1 and TRBJ2-5 gives the full variable domain: VTLLEQNPRWRLVPRGQAVNLRCILKNSQYPWMSWYQQDLQKQLQWLFTLRSPGDKEVKSLPGADYLATRVTDTELRLQVANMSQGRTLYCTCSALGGADTQYFGPGTRLLVL.

Points on this clone: Gene labels here are mouse ones. The CDR3 goes on 4 residues after the read ends, and that part is filled in from the germline J gene. The same CDR3 is also encoded by other DNA sequences in this sample. The chain uses TRBV13-2 and TRBJ2-5; perhaps TRBD2 as D (6 bases). Germline V gene data show CDR1 as NNHNN and CDR2 as SYGAGS (reference sequence). V shed 0 bases and J shed 2 bases, with 7 bases lying between them. The CDR3 totals 14 residues. CDR3 residues: CASGDGWGQDTQYF. The sequenced part of the CDR3 DNA is TGTGCCAGCGGTGATGGCTGGGGCCAAGAC.

As for this clone: Any gene name here is a mouse gene name. The DNA ends 4 residues before the CDR3 does, and the rest of the CDR3 is filled in from the germline J gene. The rearrangement joins TRBV19 to TRBJ1-1, with TRBD1 identical over 12 bases. The germline gives CDR1 FNHDT, CDR2 SITEND (reference sequence). The CDR3 consists of 14 residues. Partial CDR3 DNA: TGTGCCAGCAGGTCCGGGACAGGGGGCGCA. Translating it yields CASRSGTGGA. The whole CDR3 sequence is CASRSGTGGAEVFF.

This clone turned up a few times. Gene names follow the mouse nomenclature. The CDR3 bases that were read are TGTGCCAGCAGCCACGGACAGGCAAATTCGCCC. It specifies CASSHGQANSP. In full, the CDR3 reads CASSHGQANSPLYF. This rearrangement joins TRBV5 to TRBJ1-6; 7 nucleotides agree with TRBD1. The read gets to within 3 residues of the CDR3 end, and the germline J gene fills in the rest. TRBJ1-6 is known as an ORF, though its function is uncertain. Germline-derived CDR1 and CDR2 are LGHNA and YNLKQL (reference sequence). Losses at the gene ends were 3 bases for V and 7 bases for J; bases not matched to a gene: 3. The CDR3 is 14 amino acids.

A note on this clone: Mouse germline and gene names are used. Sequencing ends 4 residues short of the CDR3 end; the germline J gene provides the rest. V is TRBV13-2 and J is TRBJ1-2, with a tentative D call TRBD1 (5 bases). This CDR3 is 15 amino acids long. CDR1 is NNHNN and CDR2 is SYGAGS in the germline V gene (reference sequence). Trimming took off 0 bases at V and 3 bases at J, with 12 bases between the two ends. The DNA read from the CDR3 is TGTGCCAGCGGTGATGCGCCAGGGAGGGACTCC. Protein product: CASGDAPGRDS. The full CDR3 protein reads CASGDAPGRDSDYTF.